The following is a T cell receptor (beta chain) sequence with its context. The sample belongs to a study of blood T cell repertoires in COVID-19. About the research overall: Donors in the United States, Italy and Spain gave samples during acute or convalescent COVID-19. Sources were T cells, B-cell-depleted T cells, or PBMCs; the material itself was cDNA or gDNA.

Per the authors' pipeline: Amplifying reference gene primers gave estimates of nucleated cell counts. The protocol was immunoSEQ multiplex PCR, while the TCRdb copy is restricted to in-frame clones and leaves out a portion. V and J calls and clone size follow that table, whereas D and trimming were derived from the DNA. The repertoire consists of 250,000 or so clones, with roughly 86% occurring once and the leading ten covering 4%. The TCR sequence derives from a man aged 50-59 years with acute or convalescent COVID-19. Sequenced sample: peripheral blood.

The CDR3 sequence: CASSFPTGNYGYTF. As DNA, the CDR3 is TGTGCCAGCAGCTTCCCGACGGGGAACTATGGCTACACCTTC. The V gene is TRBV7-9, the J gene TRBJ1-2; D is ambiguous. The CDR3 length is 14 residues. The germline V gene encodes CDR1 SEHNR and CDR2 FQNEAQ (reference sequence). Trimming removed 3 bases from V and 2 bases from J, with 10 bases in between.